This T cell receptor beta chain was identified during a study of T cell responses to AZD1222 COVID-19 vaccine. A remark on this clone: Its antigen is unidentified.

TCRdb's copy holds only in-frame clones and misses some; the assay was immunoSEQ multiplex PCR. The sample holds some 150,000 clones, roughly 89% seen once. Findings and caveats of the study: Increases in Spike-specific TCR breadth and depth were seen after two AZD1222 doses. Donors were mostly white British, more females; clonal diversity possibly underestimated.

The source material was peripheral blood, sampled 28 days after the second AZD1222 dose. This receptor was taken from an adult who received the AZD1222 COVID-19 vaccine.

This CDR3 is CASSPGQNNSPLHF. The DNA of the CDR3 is TGTGCCAGCAGCCCGGGACAGAATAATTCACCCCTCCACTTT. The chain is built from TRBV6-5 and TRBJ1-6, with TRBD1 matching 7 bases. The CDR3 is 14 residues long. J was trimmed by 5 bases and V by 6 bases; bases with no gene match: 4. Germline lookup yields CDR1 MNHEY and CDR2 SVGAGI.